The present entry profiles one T cell receptor (beta chain) with its context. Its antigen remains unknown. This CDR3 comprises 10 residues. Between the trimmed V and J ends, which lost 0 bases and 13 bases, there was a span of 7 bases. Germline V gene sequence: CDR1 DFQATT, CDR2 SNEGSKA (reference sequence). The sample originates from a study of identical twins. Study-wide results and caveats: In cord blood, abundant beta clonotypes had fewer insertions; memory showed no trend. There was more out-of-frame TCR alpha sharing in monozygotic twins than models estimated.

TCRdb passed the 5' RACE reads through MiXCR, listing each CDR3 protein once. The sample lists around 480,000 distinct CDR3 sequences, approximately 14% occurring once. These data were likewise used in another study, on yellow fever vaccine responses in identical twins.

Source material: CD4+ T cells sorted from blood. This chain joins TRBV20-1 and TRBJ2-1; D remains unclear. This clonotype was sampled from a young woman in good health. For the CDR3, the DNA is TGCAGTGCTAGAGAACGACAACAGTTCTTC. Translated, it gives CSARERQQFF.